These T cell receptor beta chains were read from a single sample in a study of blood T cells in healthy people across ages. TCRdb reanalysed the 5' RACE reads using MiXCR and keeps one entry per CDR3 protein. The sample contains around 1,000,000 distinct CDR3 sequences, roughly two fifths of which appear only once. The sequencing input was blood. All receptors derive from a man between 18 and 35 years old in good health. CDR3s include the opening cysteine and the closing phenylalanine or tryptophan. D genes are given only for firm matches. Clone size appears in some rows only: once, few, many, or a class for an expanded clone.

cdr3_aa cdr3_nt v_call clone_size d_call j_call cdr3_length
CASSLEPGPQETQYF TGTGCCAGCAGTTTAGAACCCGGTCCTCAAGAGACCCAGTACTTC TRBV27 few - TRBJ2-5 15
CASSMDGTDTQSF TGTGCCAGCTCTATGGACGGCACAGATACGCAGTCTTTT TRBV2 - - TRBJ2-3 13
CASSKDRGDYGYTF TGTGCCAGCAGTAAGGACAGGGGAGACTATGGCTACACCTTC TRBV25-1 - TRBD1 TRBJ1-2 14
CASPGRDLNEKLFF TGTGCCAGCCCCGGCCGCGACCTTAATGAAAAACTGTTTTTT TRBV27 - - TRBJ1-4 14
CASSLGSGLGTDTQYF TGTGCCAGCAGCTTGGGTAGCGGCTTGGGCACAGATACGCAGTATTTT TRBV5-6 few - TRBJ2-3 16
CAWTSTGSENEQFF TGTGCCTGGACCTCGACAGGGAGTGAGAATGAGCAGTTCTTC TRBV30 few TRBD1 TRBJ2-1 14
CASSPTGGASTEAFF TGTGCCAGCAGCCCCACAGGGGGCGCTAGCACTGAAGCTTTCTTT TRBV7-9 - TRBD1 TRBJ1-1 15
CASSTDEQGRAHNEQFF TGCGCCAGCAGCACAGACGAACAGGGAAGGGCACACAATGAGCAGTTCTTC TRBV5-1 few - TRBJ2-1 17
CASSQGSIIDRVNEQFF TGTGCCAGCAGCCAAGGATCAATTATAGACAGGGTCAATGAGCAGTTCTTC TRBV14 - TRBD1 TRBJ2-1 17
CSAGPLGGGAPSTDTQYF TGCAGTGCTGGTCCGTTGGGCGGGGGCGCCCCTAGCACAGATACGCAGTATTTT TRBV20-1 many - TRBJ2-3 18
CASSPEGRANTGELFF TGTGCCAGCAGCCCGGAGGGCAGGGCGAACACCGGGGAGCTGTTTTTT TRBV5-4 - - TRBJ2-2 16
CAISGGYEQYF TGTGCCATCAGTGGGGGTTACGAGCAGTACTTC TRBV10-3 many - TRBJ2-7 11
CASSPELQVNSPLHF TGCGCCAGCAGCCCGGAGCTACAGGTCAATTCACCCCTCCACTTT TRBV5-1 - - TRBJ1-6 15
CASSQDQVAFF TGTGCCAGCAGCCAAGATCAGGTAGCTTTCTTT TRBV3-1 - - TRBJ1-1 11
CASSPGRRYNEQFF TGTGCCAGCTCCCCGGGACGGCGATACAATGAGCAGTTCTTC TRBV6-2/TRBV6-3 - - TRBJ2-1 14
CASSYYNGPLTNEKLFF TGTGCCAGCAGTTACTACAACGGACCTTTAACGAATGAAAAACTGTTTTTT TRBV6-2/TRBV6-3 few - TRBJ1-4 17
CASRDRSDTDTQYF TGTGCCAGTCGGGACCGTTCGGACACAGATACGCAGTATTTT TRBV6-5 few - TRBJ2-3 14
CASSSYPGQGKDTQYF TGTGCCAGCAGCTCATACCCGGGACAGGGTAAAGATACGCAGTATTTT TRBV7-3 many TRBD1 TRBJ2-3 16
CAISEWVSGANVLTF TGTGCCATCAGTGAGTGGGTCTCCGGGGCCAACGTCCTGACTTTC TRBV10-3 - - TRBJ2-6 15
CASSPGLSRDTQYF TGTGCCAGCAGCCCGGGACTATCTCGAGATACGCAGTATTTT TRBV7-3 few TRBD2 TRBJ2-3 14
CASIGLQYTDTQYF TGTGCCAGCATCGGACTACAATACACAGATACGCAGTATTTT TRBV28 - - TRBJ2-3 14
CASSTDRVKGNTIYF TGTGCCAGCAGCACCGACAGGGTGAAAGGAAACACCATATATTTT TRBV7-9 - TRBD1 TRBJ1-3 15
CASTRVGQGPLSYNEQFF TGTGCCAGCACCCGAGTGGGACAGGGGCCGCTCTCCTACAATGAGCAGTTCTTC TRBV6-1 - TRBD1 TRBJ2-1 18
CASSADSWYGYTF TGTGCCAGCAGCGCGGACAGTTGGTATGGCTACACCTTC TRBV9 - - TRBJ1-2 13
CSAVSDRVEAFF TGCAGTGCAGTGAGCGACAGGGTAGAAGCTTTCTTT TRBV20-1 - TRBD1 TRBJ1-1 12
CASSLGQHSLYEQYF TGCGCCAGCAGCCTGGGACAGCATAGCCTCTACGAGCAGTACTTC TRBV5-1 - TRBD1 TRBJ2-7 15
CASNGGGNEQFF TGTGCCAGCAACGGCGGCGGAAATGAGCAGTTCTTC TRBV28 - - TRBJ2-1 12
CASSPRQVMNTEAFF TGTGCCAGCAGCCCGAGACAGGTGATGAACACTGAAGCTTTCTTT TRBV6-2/TRBV6-3 - - TRBJ1-1 15